Described below is a single TCR beta chain sequence and its context. An end of the junction differs from the germline gene, which may be a read error. This entry comes from a study of blood T cell dynamics during melanoma immunotherapy. Profiling relied on immunoSEQ multiplex PCR, and the TCRdb table lists in-frame clones only, not all of them. The sample lists more than 14,000 clones, around 88% occurring once. Indicated time point: week 3, after first cycle of checkpoint inhibitor. CDR3 length: 14 residues. CDR1 and CDR2 from the germline V gene are MNHNS and SASEGT. The rearrangement uses TRBV6-1 and TRBJ1-2; perhaps TRBD1 as D (6 bases). This clonotype was obtained from a human donor with melanoma. This material consisted of blood, taken from a patient treated with checkpoint blockade. The DNA of the CDR3 is TGTGCCAGCAGCGAAGGGGGGGGCAACTATGGCTACACCTTC. Translating it yields CASSEGGGNYGYTF.